This T cell receptor beta chain was sequenced for a study of blood T cells in healthy people across ages. Combining a sample-barcoded 5' primer with a J-beta primer mix, a second PCR ran for roughly 7 to 12 cycles. Each CDR3 protein is one row after TCRdb ran MiXCR on the 5' RACE reads. The sample shows around 970,000 distinct CDR3 sequences, 51% of them seen only once. The CDR3 has 15 amino acids. The germline V gene encodes CDR1 MNHNY and CDR2 SVGAGI (reference sequence). There were healthy Caucasian individuals from Russia, aged roughly 6 to 95, serving as donors. This chain links TRBV6-6 with TRBJ2-4, with a weak D call TRBD2 (6 bases). The J call is doubtful: the DNA matches TRBJ2-5 better. This TCR came from a woman aged 60-75 years in good health. The sample taken for sequencing was blood. This CDR3 reads CASIRGGVEQETQYF. The CDR3 DNA follows: TGTGCCAGCATCCGCGGCGGGGTCGAACAAGAGACCCAGTACTTC.